This T cell receptor (beta chain) was retrieved from a study of beta chain features in type 1 diabetes. Germline CDR1 SNHLY, CDR2 FYNNEI. V lost 6 bases and J 3 bases, leaving 5 bases between the germline ends. The CDR3 consists of 11 residues. The investigators reverse transcribed all of the isolated RNA, so they sequenced expressed TCRB transcripts. For naive, central memory and regulatory T cell samples, reads averaged around 3.5 million. The method was immunoSEQ multiplex PCR; TCRdb's version includes in-frame clones alone and lacks a portion of them. In the table there are roughly 230,000 clones, about a tenth of which are singletons. Study-wide points: Researchers reported that naive, central memory and Treg TCRB repertoires appeared more similar in patients than in healthy donors. For patients and controls alike, PCR might favor shorter templates to the same degree. Among all four CD4+ subsets, Type 1 diabetes patients had TCRB CDR3s that were moderately but significantly shorter.

With respect to this clone: The antigen remains undetermined.

The sequence was obtained from a man aged 25-40 years with type 1 diabetes. The gene calls are TRBV2 and TRBJ2-5; weak D call: TRBD1 (5 bases). The sample consisted of naive CD4+ T cells from blood. In DNA form, the CDR3 reads TGTGCCAGCAGGACAGAAGAGACCCAGTACTTC. This encodes CASRTEETQYF.